One sample yielded the 16 T cell receptor beta chains listed below, sequenced in a study of T cell changes during pregnancy in multiple sclerosis. Profiling relied on immunoSEQ multiplex PCR, and the TCRdb table lists in-frame clones only, not all of them. Here the sample spans 85,000 to 100,000 clones, around 90% being singletons. Sequencing was performed on peripheral blood, taken before pregnancy. The receptors were sampled from a female donor with multiple sclerosis, enrolled in a pregnancy study.

The chain combines TRBV7-8 with TRBJ2-7, with 10 bases matching TRBD2. Germline CDR1 is SGHVS and CDR2 is FQNEAQ. This CDR3 is 17 amino acids long. The V gene end was trimmed by 0 bases and the J gene end by 2 bases; junction bases not matched to a gene: 7. Written as DNA, the CDR3 is TGTGCCAGCAGCTTAGCAGTAGGGCTAGCGGGGGCCTACGAGCAGTACTTC. Translating it yields CASSLAVGLAGAYEQYF. The full variable domain, completed using reference TRBV7-8 and TRBJ2-7, is GAGVSQSPRYKVAKRGQDVALRCDPISGHVSLFWYQQALGQGPEFLTYFQNEAQLDKSGLPSDRFFAERPEGSVSTLKIQRTQQEDSAVYLCASSLAVGLAGAYEQYFGPGTRLTVT.

There are a few counts of this clone. The chain uses TRBV19 and TRBJ2-3, with D perhaps TRBD2 (5 bases). Germline V CDR1 and CDR2: LNHDA, SQIVND (reference sequence). Trimming removed 5 bases at V and 6 bases at J, with 18 bases between. The CDR3 length is 15 residues. For the CDR3, the DNA is TGTGCCAGTAGTTCCAGAGGACTGCCGACGGATACGCAGTATTTT. Its protein product is CASSSRGLPTDTQYF.

The CDR3 sequence is CASSLTGQGHYEQYF. CDR3 DNA sequence: TGTGCCAGTAGTCTGACGGGACAGGGTCACTACGAGCAGTACTTC. The chain carries TRBV19 and TRBJ2-7, with 9 bases lining up with TRBD1. The CDR3 runs 15 residues. With 5 bases clipped from V and 3 bases from J, the junction kept 8 bases outside the gene matches. From germline, CDR1 is LNHDA and CDR2 SQIVND (reference sequence).

This sequence joins TRBV19 and TRBJ2-2; TRBD1 might be the D (6 bases). The V end was cut by 5 bases, the J end by 3 bases, with 10 bases between. CDR1 and CDR2 (germline): LNHDA, SQIVND (reference sequence). There are 14 residues in the CDR3. The CDR3: CASSWGRDTGELFF. CDR3 DNA sequence: TGTGCCAGTAGTTGGGGGCGGGACACCGGGGAGCTGTTTTTT.

The CDR3 DNA reads as TGTGCCAGCAGTCCGTCCCGGGACACTATCAATACGCAGTATTTT. It specifies CASSPSRDTINTQYF. The chain combines TRBV6-5 with TRBJ2-3; possible D gene TRBD1, 6 bases. V lost 5 bases and J lost 7, with 19 bases in between. CDR3 length equals 15 residues. In germline, CDR1 is MNHEY, CDR2 SVGAGI.

The V gene is TRBV6-1, the J gene TRBJ1-1; D gene ambiguous. The CDR3 covers 14 residues. The V gene lost 4 bases and the J gene lost 3 bases, with 12 bases spanning the gap. Germline V gene lookup returns CDR1 MNHNS and CDR2 SASEGT. CDR3 residues: CASSGYWRDTEAFF. CDR3 sequence (DNA): TGTGCCAGCAGTGGCTACTGGCGGGACACTGAAGCTTTCTTT.

This rearrangement joins TRBV2 to TRBJ1-4, with D perhaps TRBD1 (6 bases). Between the trimmed V and J ends, which lost 6 bases and 3 bases, there was a span of 11 bases. The V gene's germline CDR1 is SNHLY and CDR2 FYNNEI. The CDR3 consists of 14 residues. Here the CDR3 reads CASRPDRSNEKLFF. Here the CDR3 DNA reads TGTGCCAGCAGACCGGACAGATCTAATGAAAAACTGTTTTTT.

This clone appeared a single time. The chain joins TRBV7-6 to TRBJ2-7; TRBD2 matches 8 bases. There are 17 residues in the CDR3. The V and J ends lost 6 bases and 5 bases, in that order; junction bases with no gene match: 18. Germline assignment: CDR1 SGHVS and CDR2 FNYEAQ. The CDR3 here is CASSSQGGGRRQDEQYF. Here the CDR3 DNA reads TGTGCCAGCAGTTCACAGGGCGGGGGGCGCCGACAGGACGAGCAGTACTTC.

The chain recombines TRBV7-8 with TRBJ2-7; TRBD2 matches at 10 bases. V was pared by 4 bases and J by 3 bases, with 12 bases of the junction left unmatched. This CDR3 has 17 amino acids. The germline V gene has CDR1 SGHVS and CDR2 FQNEAQ. CDR3 DNA sequence: TGTGCCAGCAGCTCGGGACTAGCGCGTCTTACGAACTACGAGCAGTACTTC. Its protein product is CASSSGLARLTNYEQYF.

Only one count was recorded for this clone. The V and J genes are TRBV11-2 and TRBJ2-7, with D tentatively TRBD1 (5 bases). The V gene lost 0 bases and the J gene lost 6 bases, with 9 bases spanning the gap. Germline values: CDR1 SGHAT, CDR2 FQNNGV. This CDR3 comprises 13 residues. CDR3 residues: CASSLDPGREQYF. CDR3 sequence (DNA): TGTGCCAGCAGCTTAGATCCAGGGCGCGAGCAGTACTTC.

The V call is TRBV13, the J call TRBJ2-7; 9 positions match TRBD2. J lost 3 bases, V lost 4 bases, and 7 bases had no gene match. The CDR3 covers 15 residues. The V gene's germline CDR1 is PRHDT and CDR2 FYEKMQ (reference sequence). The CDR3 coding sequence is TGTGCCAGCAGCTCGAAGCGGGAGGCTGACTACGAGCAGTACTTC. Encoded protein: CASSSKREADYEQYF.

CDR3 nucleotides: TGTGCCAGCTCACGGGACAGGGGGCTTCACTACGAGCAGTACTTC. Translated, it gives CASSRDRGLHYEQYF. The chain is built from TRBV18 and TRBJ2-7; TRBD1 aligns across 12 bases. Germline-derived CDR1 and CDR2 are KGHSH and LQKENI. This CDR3 region has 15 residues. After removal of 4 bases from V and 3 bases from J, the junction contained 4 bases not matched to a gene.

The DNA for the CDR3 is TGCGCCAGCAGCCCTACCGGACTCCTCGATGGCTACACCTTC. It codes for CASSPTGLLDGYTF. The gene calls are TRBV5-1 and TRBJ1-2; D unclear. This CDR3 spans 14 amino acids. In germline, CDR1 is SGHRS, CDR2 YFSETQ. The V end lost 4 bases, the J end lost 6 bases, and 16 bases lay between the germline ends.

The chain joins TRBV18 to TRBJ1-5; 8 bases align to TRBD1. The germline gives CDR1 KGHSH, CDR2 LQKENI. With V trimmed by 2 bases and J by 3 bases, 9 bases remained unmatched. The CDR3 is 17 amino acids. The DNA for the CDR3 is TGTGCCAGCTCACCAGTATTCAGGACAGGGACCAATCAGCCCCAGCATTTT. Encoded protein: CASSPVFRTGTNQPQHF.

This clone occurred once. The genes are TRBV4-2 and TRBJ2-1; 15 positions match TRBD2. Trimming at V came to 5 bases and at J to 1 base, leaving 6 bases not matched to a gene. The germline V gene encodes CDR1 LGHNA and CDR2 YNFKEQ. This CDR3 is 18 amino acids long. This CDR3 reads CASSASGTSGGSYNEQFF. CDR3 sequence (DNA): TGTGCCAGCAGCGCCTCCGGGACTAGCGGGGGGTCCTACAATGAGCAGTTCTTC.

The V call is TRBV5-1, the J call TRBJ2-3; TRBD2 aligns across 14 bases. The CDR3 length is 17 residues. The V and J ends lost 7 bases and 10 bases, in that order; junction bases with no gene match: 17. CDR1 and CDR2 from the germline V gene are SGHRS and YFSETQ. CDR3 amino acids: CASGTGGTSGGTGAQYF. The CDR3 DNA sequence: TGCGCCAGCGGGACCGGGGGGACTAGCGGGGGCACCGGGGCGCAGTATTTT.